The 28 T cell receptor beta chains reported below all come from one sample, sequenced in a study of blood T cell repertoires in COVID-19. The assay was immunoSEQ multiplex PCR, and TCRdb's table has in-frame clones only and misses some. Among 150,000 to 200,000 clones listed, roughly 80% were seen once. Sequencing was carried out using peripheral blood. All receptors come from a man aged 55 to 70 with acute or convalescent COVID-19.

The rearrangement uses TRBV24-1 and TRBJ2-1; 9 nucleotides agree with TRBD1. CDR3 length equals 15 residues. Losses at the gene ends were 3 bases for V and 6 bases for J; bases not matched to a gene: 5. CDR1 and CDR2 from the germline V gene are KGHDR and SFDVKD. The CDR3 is CATSDTGTGFNEQFF. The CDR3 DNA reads TGTGCCACCAGTGATACCGGGACAGGGTTCAATGAGCAGTTCTTC.

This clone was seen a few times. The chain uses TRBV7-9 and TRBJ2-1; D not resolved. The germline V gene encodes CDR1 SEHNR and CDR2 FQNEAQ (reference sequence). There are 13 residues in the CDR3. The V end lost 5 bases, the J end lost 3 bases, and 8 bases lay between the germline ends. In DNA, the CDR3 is TGTGCCAGCAGCCACTACAACTACAATGAGCAGTTCTTC. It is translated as CASSHYNYNEQFF.

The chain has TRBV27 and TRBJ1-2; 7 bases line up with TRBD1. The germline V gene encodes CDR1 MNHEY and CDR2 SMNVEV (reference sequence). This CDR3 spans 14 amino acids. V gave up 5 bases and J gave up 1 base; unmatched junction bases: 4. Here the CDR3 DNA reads TGTGCCAGCAGTCTGACAGGGAATAACTATGGCTACACCTTC. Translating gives CASSLTGNNYGYTF.

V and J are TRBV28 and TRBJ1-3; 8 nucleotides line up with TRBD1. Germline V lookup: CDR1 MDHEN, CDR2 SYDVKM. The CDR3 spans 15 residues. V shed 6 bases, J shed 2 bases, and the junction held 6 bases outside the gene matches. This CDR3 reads CASRGTGGAGNTIYF. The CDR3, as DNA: TGTGCCAGCAGGGGAACAGGGGGAGCTGGAAACACCATATATTTT.

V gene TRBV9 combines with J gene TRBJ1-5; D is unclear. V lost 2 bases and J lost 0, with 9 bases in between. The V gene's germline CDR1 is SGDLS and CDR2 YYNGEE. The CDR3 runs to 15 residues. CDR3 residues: CASSVDGDSNQPQHF. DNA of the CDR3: TGTGCCAGCAGCGTCGACGGGGATAGCAATCAGCCCCAGCATTTT. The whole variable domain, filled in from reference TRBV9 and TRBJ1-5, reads DSGVTQTPKHLITATGQRVTLRCSPRSGDLSVYWYQQSLDQGLQFLIQYYNGEERAKGNILERFSAQQFPDLHSELNLSSLELGDSALYFCASSVDGDSNQPQHFGDGTRLSIL.

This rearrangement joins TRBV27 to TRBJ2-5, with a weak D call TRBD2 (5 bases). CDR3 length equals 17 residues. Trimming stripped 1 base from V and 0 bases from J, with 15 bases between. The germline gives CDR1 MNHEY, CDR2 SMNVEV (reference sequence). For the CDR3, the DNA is TGTGCCAGCAGTTTATACCCCGGAGGCGGAGACCAAGAGACCCAGTACTTC. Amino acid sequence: CASSLYPGGGDQETQYF.

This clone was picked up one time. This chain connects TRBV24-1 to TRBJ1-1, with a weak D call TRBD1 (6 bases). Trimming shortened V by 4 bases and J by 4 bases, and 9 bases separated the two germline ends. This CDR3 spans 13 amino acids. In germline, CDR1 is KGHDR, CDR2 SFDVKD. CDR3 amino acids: CATSDLGGTEAFF. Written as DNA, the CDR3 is TGTGCCACCAGTGACTTAGGGGGCACTGAAGCTTTCTTT.

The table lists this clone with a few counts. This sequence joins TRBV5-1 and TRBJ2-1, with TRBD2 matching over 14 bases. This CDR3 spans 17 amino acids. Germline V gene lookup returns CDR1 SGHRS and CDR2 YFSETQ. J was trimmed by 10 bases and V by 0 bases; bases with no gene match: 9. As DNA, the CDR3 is TGCGCCAGCAGCTTGGCCCCGACTAGCGGGGGGGCTAAGGAGCAGTTCTTC. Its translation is CASSLAPTSGGAKEQFF.

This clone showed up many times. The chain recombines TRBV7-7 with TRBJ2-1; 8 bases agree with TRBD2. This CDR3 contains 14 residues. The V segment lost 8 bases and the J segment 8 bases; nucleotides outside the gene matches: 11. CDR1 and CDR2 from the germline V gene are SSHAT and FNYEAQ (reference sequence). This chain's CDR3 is CASAEVAGLDEQFF. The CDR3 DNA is TGTGCCAGCGCCGAGGTAGCGGGGTTAGATGAGCAGTTCTTC.

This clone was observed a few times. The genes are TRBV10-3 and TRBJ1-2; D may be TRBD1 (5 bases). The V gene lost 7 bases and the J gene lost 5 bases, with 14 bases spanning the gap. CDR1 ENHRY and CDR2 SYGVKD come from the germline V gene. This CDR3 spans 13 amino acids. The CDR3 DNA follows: TGTGCCATCACCGGGACTGATACATATGGCTACACCTTC. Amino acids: CAITGTDTYGYTF.

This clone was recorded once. DNA of the CDR3: TGTGCCAGCAGTCCAGACTCCTTAGCCCAGCATTTT. Residues: CASSPDSLAQHF. The chain joins TRBV12-3 or TRBV12-4 to TRBJ1-5; D gene uncertain. Trimming took 5 bases from V and 11 from J, leaving 13 bases between them. CDR3 size: 12 residues.

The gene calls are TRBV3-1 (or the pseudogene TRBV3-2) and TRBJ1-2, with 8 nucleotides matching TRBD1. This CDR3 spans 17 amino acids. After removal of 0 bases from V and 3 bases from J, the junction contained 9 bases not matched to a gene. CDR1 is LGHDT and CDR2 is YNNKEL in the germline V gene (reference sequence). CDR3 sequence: CASSQDRETGVYYGYTF. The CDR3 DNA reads TGTGCCAGCAGCCAAGATAGAGAGACAGGGGTATACTATGGCTACACCTTC.

CDR3 DNA: TGTGCCAGCAGTCCCACATCCCTTAACACCGGGGAGCTGTTTTTT. It yields the protein CASSPTSLNTGELFF. The rearrangement joins TRBV6-6 to TRBJ2-2; the D is unclear. The ends were cut back, 5 bases at V and 2 bases at J, with 12 bases in the middle. This CDR3 has 15 residues. In germline, CDR1 is MNHNY, CDR2 SVGAGI (reference sequence).

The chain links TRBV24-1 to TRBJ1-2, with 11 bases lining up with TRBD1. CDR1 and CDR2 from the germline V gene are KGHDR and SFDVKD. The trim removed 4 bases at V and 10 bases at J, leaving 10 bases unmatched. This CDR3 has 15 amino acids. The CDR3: CATSDPGTGGFDYTF. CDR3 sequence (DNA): TGTGCCACCAGTGACCCCGGGACAGGGGGGTTTGACTACACCTTC.

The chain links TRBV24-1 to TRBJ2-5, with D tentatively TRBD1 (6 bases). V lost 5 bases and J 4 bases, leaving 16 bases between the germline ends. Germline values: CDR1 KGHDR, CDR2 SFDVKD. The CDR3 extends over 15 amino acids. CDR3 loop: CATSVGNRVGETQYF. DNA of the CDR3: TGTGCCACCAGTGTCGGAAACAGGGTTGGAGAGACCCAGTACTTC.

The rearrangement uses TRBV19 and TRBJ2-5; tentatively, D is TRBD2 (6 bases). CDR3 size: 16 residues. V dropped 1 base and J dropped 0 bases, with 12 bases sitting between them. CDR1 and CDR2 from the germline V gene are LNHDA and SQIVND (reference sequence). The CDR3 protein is CASSIGPGLNQETQYF. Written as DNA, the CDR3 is TGTGCCAGTAGTATAGGGCCGGGACTCAACCAAGAGACCCAGTACTTC. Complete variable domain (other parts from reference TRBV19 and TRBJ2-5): DGGITQSPKYLFRKEGQNVTLSCEQNLNHDAMYWYRQDPGQGLRLIYYSQIVNDFQKGDIAEGYSVSREKKESFPLTVTSAQKNPTAFYLCASSIGPGLNQETQYFGPGTRLLVL.

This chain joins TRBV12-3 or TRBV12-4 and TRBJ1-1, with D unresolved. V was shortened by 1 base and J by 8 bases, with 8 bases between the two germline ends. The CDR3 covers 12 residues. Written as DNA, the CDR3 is TGTGCCAGCAGTTTAGATCAGGTAGAAGCTTTCTTT. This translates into CASSLDQVEAFF.

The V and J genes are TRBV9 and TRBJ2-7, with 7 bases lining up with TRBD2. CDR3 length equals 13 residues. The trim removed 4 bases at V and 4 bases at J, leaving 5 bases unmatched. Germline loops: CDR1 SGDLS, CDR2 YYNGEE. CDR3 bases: TGTGCCAGCAGCCCCGGCGGGGGTTACGAGCAGTACTTC. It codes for CASSPGGGYEQYF.

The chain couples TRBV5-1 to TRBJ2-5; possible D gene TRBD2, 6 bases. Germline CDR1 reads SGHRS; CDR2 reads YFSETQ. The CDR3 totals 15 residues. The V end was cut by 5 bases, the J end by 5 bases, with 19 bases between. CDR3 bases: TGCGCCAGCAGTGCTAGCGATGGATCAATGGAGACCCAGTACTTC. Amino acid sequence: CASSASDGSMETQYF.

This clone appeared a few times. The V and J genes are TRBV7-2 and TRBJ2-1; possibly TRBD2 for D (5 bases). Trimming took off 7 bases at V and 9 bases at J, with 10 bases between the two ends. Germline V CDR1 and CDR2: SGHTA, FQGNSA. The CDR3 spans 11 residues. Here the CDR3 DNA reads TGTGCCAGCACCGCCCGGGGTGAGCAGTTCTTC. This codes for CASTARGEQFF.

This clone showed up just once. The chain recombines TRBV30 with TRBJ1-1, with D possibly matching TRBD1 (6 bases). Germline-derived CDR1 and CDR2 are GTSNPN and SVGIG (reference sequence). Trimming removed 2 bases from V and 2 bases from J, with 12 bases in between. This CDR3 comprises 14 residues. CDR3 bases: TGTGCCTGGAGTTCATACAGGGTAAACACTGAAGCTTTCTTT. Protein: CAWSSYRVNTEAFF. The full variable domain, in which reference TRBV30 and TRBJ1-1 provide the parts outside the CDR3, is SQTIHQWPATLVQPVGSPLSLECTVEGTSNPNLYWYRQAAGRGLQLLFYSVGIGQISSEVPQNLSASRPQDRQFILSSKKLLLSDSGFYLCAWSSYRVNTEAFFGQGTRLTVV.

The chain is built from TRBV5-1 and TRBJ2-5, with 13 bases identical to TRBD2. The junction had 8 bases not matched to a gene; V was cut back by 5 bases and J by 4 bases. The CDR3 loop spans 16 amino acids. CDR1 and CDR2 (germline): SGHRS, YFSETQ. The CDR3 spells CASRSGTSGEGETQYF. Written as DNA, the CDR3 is TGCGCCAGCAGGTCCGGGACTAGCGGGGAGGGAGAGACCCAGTACTTC.

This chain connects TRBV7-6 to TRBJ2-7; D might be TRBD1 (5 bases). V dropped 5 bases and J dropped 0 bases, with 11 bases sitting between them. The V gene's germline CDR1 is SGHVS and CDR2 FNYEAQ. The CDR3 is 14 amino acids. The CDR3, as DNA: TGTGCCAGCAGCCCAAGGGGTTACTCCTACGAGCAGTACTTC. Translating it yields CASSPRGYSYEQYF.

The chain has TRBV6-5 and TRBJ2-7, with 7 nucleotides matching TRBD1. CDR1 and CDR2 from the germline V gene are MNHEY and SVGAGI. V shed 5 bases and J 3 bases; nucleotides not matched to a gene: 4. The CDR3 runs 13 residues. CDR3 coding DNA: TGTGCCAGCAGTCTGACAGGGTACTACGAGCAGTACTTC. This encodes CASSLTGYYEQYF.

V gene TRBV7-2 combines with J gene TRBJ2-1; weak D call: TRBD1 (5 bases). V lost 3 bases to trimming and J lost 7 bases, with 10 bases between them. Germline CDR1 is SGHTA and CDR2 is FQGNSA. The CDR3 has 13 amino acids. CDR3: CASSLGRANEQFF. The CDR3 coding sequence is TGTGCCAGCAGCTTGGGCAGGGCGAATGAGCAGTTCTTC. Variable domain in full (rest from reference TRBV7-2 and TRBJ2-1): GAGVSQSPSNKVTEKGKDVELRCDPISGHTALYWYRQSLGQGLEFLIYFQGNSAPDKSGLPSDRFSAERTGGSVSTLTIQRTQQEDSAVYLCASSLGRANEQFFGPGTRLTVL.

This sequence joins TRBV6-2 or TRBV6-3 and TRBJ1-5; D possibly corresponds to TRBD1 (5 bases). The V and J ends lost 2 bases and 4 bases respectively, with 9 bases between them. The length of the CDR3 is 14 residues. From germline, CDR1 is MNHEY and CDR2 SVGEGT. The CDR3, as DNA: TGTGCCAGCAGTTACGGGGGGGTGAATCAGCCCCAGCATTTT. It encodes CASSYGGVNQPQHF.

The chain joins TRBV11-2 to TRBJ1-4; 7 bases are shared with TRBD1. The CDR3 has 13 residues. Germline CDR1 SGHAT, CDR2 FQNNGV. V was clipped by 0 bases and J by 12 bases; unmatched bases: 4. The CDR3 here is CASSLDGTAELFF. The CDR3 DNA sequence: TGTGCCAGCAGCTTAGACGGGACAGCAGAACTGTTTTTT.

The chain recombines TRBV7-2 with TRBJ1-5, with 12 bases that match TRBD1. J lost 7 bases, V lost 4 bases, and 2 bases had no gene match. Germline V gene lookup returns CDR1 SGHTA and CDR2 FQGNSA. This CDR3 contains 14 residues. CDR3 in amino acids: CASSSGTGGQPQHF. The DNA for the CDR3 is TGTGCCAGCAGCTCGGGGACAGGGGGCCAGCCCCAGCATTTT.